This passage covers 3 T cell receptor beta chains from one sample sequenced in a study of shared clonotypes between healthy human individuals (dated by TCRdb to 2020 to 2022). Receptors were amplified or captured by the immunoSEQ multiplex PCR assay. TCRdb stores this immuneACCESS table with in-frame sequences only. Part of the clones is absent; in the studies checked, under half of the shortfall reflects unresolved V genes, and no reason is known for the rest. Recorded for this sample are around 1.1 million clones; more than 75% of them occurred a single time. The ten largest account for 0.5% to 0.65% of the sample. Material for sequencing was memory CD4+ T cells from PBMCs. The cell subset or site label for this specimen denotes: CD45RA-negative fraction. All receptors come from a man between 18 and 35 years old in good health. Some clones in this sample may be carry-over from other donors' samples.

The rearrangement links TRBV7-3 to TRBJ2-7; D uncertain. The germline CDR1 and CDR2 sequences are SGHTA and FQGTGA. This CDR3 is 16 amino acids long. V lost 5 bases to trimming and J lost 0 bases, with 17 bases between them. In DNA form, the CDR3 reads TGTGCCAGCAGCCCGGAACCCACCCTTAGCTCCTACGAGCAGTACTTC. Translation gives CASSPEPTLSSYEQYF.

V gene TRBV7-2 combines with J gene TRBJ2-7; 9 nucleotides match TRBD1. The germline gives CDR1 SGHTA, CDR2 FQGNSA. The length of the CDR3 is 15 residues. V lost 3 bases to trimming and J lost 2 bases; unmatched junction nucleotides: 5. CDR3 amino acids: CASSLSGDRAYEQYF. CDR3 nucleotides: TGTGCCAGCAGCTTGAGTGGGGACAGGGCCTACGAGCAGTACTTC.

The gene calls are TRBV15 and TRBJ2-7, with D possibly TRBD2 on 7 matching bases. Germline-derived CDR1 and CDR2 are LNHNV and YYDKDF (reference sequence). The CDR3 is 16 residues long. V lost 0 bases and J 2 bases, leaving 14 bases between the germline ends. This CDR3 is CATSRDRGAAPYEQYF. The CDR3, as DNA: TGTGCCACCAGCAGAGATCGGGGGGCGGCCCCCTACGAGCAGTACTTC.